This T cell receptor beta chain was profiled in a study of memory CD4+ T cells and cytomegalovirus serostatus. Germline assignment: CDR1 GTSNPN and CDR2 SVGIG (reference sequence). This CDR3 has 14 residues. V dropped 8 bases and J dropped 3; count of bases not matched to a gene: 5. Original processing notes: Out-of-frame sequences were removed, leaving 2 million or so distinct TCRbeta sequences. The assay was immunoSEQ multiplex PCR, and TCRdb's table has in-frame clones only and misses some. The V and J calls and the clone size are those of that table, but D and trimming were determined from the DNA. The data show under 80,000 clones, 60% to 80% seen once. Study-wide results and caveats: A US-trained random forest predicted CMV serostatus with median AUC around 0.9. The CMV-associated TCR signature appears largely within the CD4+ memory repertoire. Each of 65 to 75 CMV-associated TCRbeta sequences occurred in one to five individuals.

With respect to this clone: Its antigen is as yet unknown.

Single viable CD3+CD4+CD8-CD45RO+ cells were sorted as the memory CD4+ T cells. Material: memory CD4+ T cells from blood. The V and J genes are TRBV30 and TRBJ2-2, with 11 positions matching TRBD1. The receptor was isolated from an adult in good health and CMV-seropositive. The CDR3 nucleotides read TGTGCCCATAGGACAGGGGGCTACACCGGGGAGCTGTTTTTT. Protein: CAHRTGGYTGELFF.